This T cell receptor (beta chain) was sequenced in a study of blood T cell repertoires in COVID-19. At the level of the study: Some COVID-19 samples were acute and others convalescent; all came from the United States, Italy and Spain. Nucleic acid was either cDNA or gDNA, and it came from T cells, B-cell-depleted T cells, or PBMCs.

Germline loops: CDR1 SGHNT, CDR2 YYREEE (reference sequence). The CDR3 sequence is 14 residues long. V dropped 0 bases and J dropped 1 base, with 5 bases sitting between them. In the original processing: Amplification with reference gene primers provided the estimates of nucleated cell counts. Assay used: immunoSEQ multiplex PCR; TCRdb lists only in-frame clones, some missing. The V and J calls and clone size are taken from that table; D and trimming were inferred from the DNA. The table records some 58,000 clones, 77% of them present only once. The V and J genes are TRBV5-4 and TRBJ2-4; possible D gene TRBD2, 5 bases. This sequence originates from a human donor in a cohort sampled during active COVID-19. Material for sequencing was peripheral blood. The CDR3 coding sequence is TGTGCCAGCAGCTTGGTAGCGGCCAAAAACATTCAGTACTTC. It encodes CASSLVAAKNIQYF.